The next 27 T cell receptor beta chains were all read from a single sample in a study of cytomegalovirus exposure and HLA in healthy donors. Primers: 60 Vbeta forward and 13 Jbeta reverse. Assay used: immunoSEQ multiplex PCR; TCRdb lists only in-frame clones, some missing. The table records around 190,000 clones, approximately 70% of them present only once. Input material: PBMCs. These receptors originate from a woman aged 25 to 39 in good health and CMV-seropositive.

This clone was counted once. The CDR3 DNA sequence: TGTGCCAGCCGTCAGGCGACGGTTAATCAGCCCCAGCATTTT. It codes for CASRQATVNQPQHF. The chain recombines TRBV28 with TRBJ1-5; D not resolved. From germline, CDR1 is MDHEN and CDR2 SYDVKM. This CDR3 contains 14 residues. The ends were cut back, 8 bases at V and 4 bases at J, with 15 bases in the middle.

The chain links TRBV13 to TRBJ2-7; the match to TRBD2 covers 14 bases. Germline CDR1 reads PRHDT; CDR2 reads FYEKMQ (reference sequence). The CDR3 has 17 residues. Germline trimming cut 3 bases from V and 0 bases from J; bases unmatched to any gene: 4. The DNA of the CDR3 is TGTGCCAGCAGCTTCGGGACTAGCGGGAGCATCTCCTACGAGCAGTACTTC. This sequence encodes CASSFGTSGSISYEQYF.

In the case of this clone: Different DNA sequences within this sample yield the same CDR3. V usage is TRBV29-1 and J usage is TRBJ2-1; D is possibly TRBD2 (6 bases). Germline V gene lookup returns CDR1 SQVTM and CDR2 ANQGSEA. The germline V and J ends were trimmed by 3 bases and 10 bases, with 13 bases remaining between them. The CDR3 has 12 residues. The CDR3 DNA reads TGCAGCGTTGAGGAGGGGAGAGGGGAGCAGTTCTTC. This encodes CSVEEGRGEQFF.

The chain uses TRBV7-9 and TRBJ1-2; 10 bases map to TRBD1. The germline CDR1 and CDR2 sequences are SEHNR and FQNEAQ (reference sequence). The CDR3 loop spans 15 amino acids. J was trimmed by 8 bases and V by 2 bases; bases with no gene match: 8. CDR3 in amino acids: CASSLLGTGEGGYTF. The CDR3 DNA sequence: TGTGCCAGCAGCTTACTTGGGACAGGGGAAGGAGGCTACACCTTC.

This chain joins TRBV5-6 and TRBJ2-7; unclear D gene. The CDR3 has 14 amino acids. Trimming cost V 7 bases and J 2 bases, with 16 bases left between them. Germline V CDR1 and CDR2: SGHDT, YYEEEE. The CDR3 spells CASVPLGQTYEQYF. CDR3 nucleotides: TGTGCCAGCGTTCCCCTTGGGCAGACCTACGAGCAGTACTTC.

This clone was detected once. This chain connects TRBV7-9 to TRBJ2-7; 9 bases map to TRBD1. V lost 4 bases to trimming and J lost 2 bases; unmatched junction nucleotides: 9. CDR3 length: 16 amino acids. In germline, CDR1 is SEHNR, CDR2 FQNEAQ (reference sequence). Here the CDR3 reads CASSSPAGTGPYEQYF. Written as DNA, the CDR3 is TGTGCCAGCAGCTCACCCGCCGGGACAGGGCCCTACGAGCAGTACTTC.

This clone has more than one count but fewer than ten. The V call is TRBV28, the J call TRBJ2-5; no definite D call. Per germline, CDR1 MDHEN and CDR2 SYDVKM. CDR3 length: 11 amino acids. Trimming took 5 bases from V and 2 from J, leaving 3 bases between them. CDR3: CASSTQETQYF. CDR3 nucleotide sequence: TGTGCCAGCAGTACACAAGAGACCCAGTACTTC.

The chain uses TRBV11-2 and TRBJ2-5, with D possibly matching TRBD2 (7 bases). The CDR3 is made up of 15 amino acids. In germline, CDR1 is SGHAT, CDR2 FQNNGV. Trimming removed 6 bases at V and 5 bases at J, with 19 bases between. The chain's CDR3 is CASRPWGGRGETQYF. The CDR3 nucleotides are TGTGCCAGCAGACCCTGGGGGGGGAGGGGGGAGACCCAGTACTTC.

The J gene is TRBJ2-2, the V gene TRBV21-1; the D segment call TRBD1 is taken from the table without a DNA check. TRBV21-1 is given as a pseudogene. The CDR3 has 20 amino acids. The chain's CDR3 is CASSKYRGTGGGFCTGELFF. The CDR3 coding sequence is TGTGCCAGCAGCAAATACAGAGGGACAGGGGGCGGATTTTGCACCGGGGAGCTGTTTTTT.

V is TRBV6-6 and J is TRBJ1-4, with D maybe TRBD1 (6 bases). The CDR3 is made up of 14 amino acids. Germline V gives CDR1 MNHNY, CDR2 SVGAGI (reference sequence). Trimming shortened V by 4 bases and J by 7 bases, and 13 bases separated the two germline ends. CDR3: CASSSTGDGEKLFF. The CDR3 DNA sequence: TGTGCCAGCAGTTCGACAGGCGATGGTGAAAAACTGTTTTTT.

The CDR3 loop is CASLYNEQFF. The CDR3 DNA sequence: TGTGCCAGCCTTTACAATGAGCAGTTCTTC. The chain joins TRBV2 to TRBJ2-1; D unresolved. CDR1 and CDR2 from the germline V gene are SNHLY and FYNNEI. V was pared by 8 bases and J by 4 bases, with 3 bases between. The CDR3 consists of 10 residues.

This chain uses TRBV6-5 with TRBJ1-5; D might be TRBD1 (5 bases). The CDR3 has 15 residues. CDR1 and CDR2 (germline): MNHEY, SVGAGI. Trimming stripped 2 bases from V and 3 bases from J, with 11 bases between. In DNA, the CDR3 is TGTGCCAGCAGTTACAACCAGGGCGCCAATCAGCCCCAGCATTTT. Amino acid sequence: CASSYNQGANQPQHF.

The rearrangement links TRBV6-1 to TRBJ2-7, with 11 bases aligning to TRBD2. Losses at the gene ends were 4 bases for V and 7 bases for J; bases not matched to a gene: 6. The germline V gene encodes CDR1 MNHNS and CDR2 SASEGT. There are 14 residues in the CDR3. The CDR3 loop is CASSALAGVGEQYF. The CDR3 DNA sequence: TGTGCCAGCAGTGCACTAGCGGGAGTGGGTGAGCAGTACTTC.

The rearrangement joins TRBV27 to TRBJ2-1; 8 bases map to TRBD2. This CDR3 comprises 15 residues. Germline CDR1 reads MNHEY; CDR2 reads SMNVEV (reference sequence). V was clipped by 5 bases and J by 0 bases; unmatched bases: 3. CDR3 in amino acids: CASSLAGSSYNEQFF. In DNA, the CDR3 is TGTGCCAGCAGTCTAGCGGGTAGCTCCTACAATGAGCAGTTCTTC.

V and J are TRBV9 and TRBJ2-5; 8 bases line up with TRBD2. V lost 0 bases, J lost 5 bases, and 3 bases stayed unmatched. Germline assignment: CDR1 SGDLS and CDR2 YYNGEE. This CDR3 has 14 amino acids. The CDR3 region is CASSVAGGPETQYF. The CDR3 DNA sequence: TGTGCCAGCAGCGTAGCGGGAGGGCCGGAGACCCAGTACTTC.

This chain's CDR3 is CASSLSGPGRGETQYF. The CDR3 DNA follows: TGTGCCAGCAGCTTAAGCGGGCCCGGGAGAGGAGAGACCCAGTACTTC. This chain uses TRBV11-3 with TRBJ2-5; possibly TRBD2 for D (6 bases). The germline V gene encodes CDR1 SGHNT and CDR2 YENEEA. V was cut by 2 bases and J by 4 bases, with 17 bases left in between. The CDR3 loop spans 16 amino acids.

This chain uses TRBV2 with TRBJ1-1; D remains unclear. Germline CDR1 and CDR2: SNHLY and FYNNEI. Trimming left V 11 bases short and J 3 bases short, with 13 bases between. The CDR3 extends over 12 amino acids. The CDR3 region has the DNA TGTGCCTCTAAGTTCTCCGACACTGAAGCTTTCTTT. Translating it yields CASKFSDTEAFF. Using reference TRBV2 and TRBJ1-1 for the parts outside the CDR3, the full variable domain is EPEVTQTPSHQVTQMGQEVILRCVPISNHLYFYWYRQILGQKVEFLVSFYNNEISEKSEIFDDQFSVERPDGSNFTLKIRSTKLEDSAMYFCASKFSDTEAFFGQGTRLTVV.

This clone was detected a few times. The chain couples TRBV5-4 to TRBJ1-1; D not resolved. The CDR3 is made up of 15 amino acids. V lost 4 bases and J lost 1, with 14 bases in between. Germline loops: CDR1 SGHNT, CDR2 YYREEE (reference sequence). The CDR3 DNA is TGTGCCAGCAGCAATGAGGGTGCGAGGAACACTGAAGCTTTCTTT. This gives the protein CASSNEGARNTEAFF.

The genes are TRBV7-2 and TRBJ2-1, with D possibly being TRBD1 (6 bases). Germline assignment: CDR1 SGHTA and CDR2 FQGNSA. The germline V and J ends were trimmed by 1 base and 0 bases, with 19 bases remaining between them. The CDR3 spans 19 residues. The CDR3 nucleotides read TGTGCCAGCAGCTTAGTTGCCCTACAGGGCTCTTACTCCTACAATGAGCAGTTCTTC. Protein sequence: CASSLVALQGSYSYNEQFF.

The J gene is TRBJ2-1, the V gene TRBV19; no clear D. The V end lost 6 bases, the J end lost 1 base, and 10 bases lay between the germline ends. The CDR3 runs 14 residues. Germline loops: CDR1 LNHDA, CDR2 SQIVND (reference sequence). The CDR3 nucleotides are TGTGCCAGTAGGGGCGTGGATTCCTACAATGAGCAGTTCTTC. Translation gives CASRGVDSYNEQFF.

The chain has TRBV5-1 and TRBJ2-7, with TRBD1 as a possible D gene (6 bases). V lost 3 bases and J lost 4, with 17 bases in between. Germline-derived CDR1 and CDR2 are SGHRS and YFSETQ. This CDR3 is built from 15 residues. The CDR3: CASSWGPTTGYEQYF. Written as DNA, the CDR3 is TGCGCCAGCAGCTGGGGGCCCACGACGGGGTACGAGCAGTACTTC.

The rearrangement joins TRBV19 to TRBJ2-7; D is ambiguous. The CDR3 is made up of 13 amino acids. The V end was cut by 3 bases, the J end by 5 bases, with 11 bases between. Germline loops: CDR1 LNHDA, CDR2 SQIVND (reference sequence). DNA for the CDR3: TGTGCCAGTAGTATGGTTTTGGGCCACGAGCAGTACTTC. Its protein product is CASSMVLGHEQYF.

The sample holds a few counts of this clone. The chain combines TRBV6-1 with TRBJ1-1, with a possible D match to TRBD1 (6 bases). The CDR3 totals 13 residues. Looked up from germline, CDR1 is MNHNS and CDR2 is SASEGT. Trimming removed 7 bases at V and 6 bases at J, with 15 bases between. The CDR3: CASIAGARAEAFF. As DNA, the CDR3 is TGTGCCAGCATTGCAGGGGCTCGGGCTGAAGCTTTCTTT.

Notes on this clone: The identical CDR3 is also encoded by other nucleotide sequences in the sample. The CDR3 is CASSDSEVNEQFF. The CDR3 DNA sequence: TGTGCCAGCAGTGACTCTGAGGTGAATGAGCAGTTCTTC. The J gene is TRBJ2-1, the V gene TRBV6-4, with unresolved D. V lost 0 bases, J lost 7 bases, and 7 bases lay in between. Germline V gene sequence: CDR1 MRHNA, CDR2 SNTAGT. The CDR3 has 13 amino acids.

The V and J genes are TRBV5-1 and TRBJ2-1; D possibly corresponds to TRBD2 (5 bases). The CDR3 extends over 15 amino acids. Trimming left V 0 bases short and J 3 bases short, with 10 bases between. CDR1 is SGHRS and CDR2 is YFSETQ in the germline V gene. In DNA form, the CDR3 reads TGCGCCAGCAGCTTGGACGGACTTTTCTACAATGAGCAGTTCTTC. As protein: CASSLDGLFYNEQFF.

The chain combines TRBV6-6 with TRBJ2-5; TRBD2 might be the D (6 bases). This CDR3 is built from 14 residues. V shed 2 bases and J shed 5 bases, with 12 bases lying between them. The germline V gene encodes CDR1 MNHNY and CDR2 SVGAGI (reference sequence). The CDR3 sequence is CASSYREAGETQYF. In DNA form, the CDR3 reads TGTGCCAGCAGTTACAGGGAGGCGGGTGAGACCCAGTACTTC.

The V gene is TRBV6-5, the J gene TRBJ1-5; 7 bases are shared with TRBD1. Trimming took 4 bases from V and 2 from J; bases not matched to a gene: 2. The CDR3 runs 14 residues. CDR1 and CDR2 (germline): MNHEY, SVGAGI. The CDR3 loop reads CASSFGQGNQPQHF. CDR3 coding DNA: TGTGCCAGCAGTTTTGGACAGGGCAATCAGCCCCAGCATTTT.